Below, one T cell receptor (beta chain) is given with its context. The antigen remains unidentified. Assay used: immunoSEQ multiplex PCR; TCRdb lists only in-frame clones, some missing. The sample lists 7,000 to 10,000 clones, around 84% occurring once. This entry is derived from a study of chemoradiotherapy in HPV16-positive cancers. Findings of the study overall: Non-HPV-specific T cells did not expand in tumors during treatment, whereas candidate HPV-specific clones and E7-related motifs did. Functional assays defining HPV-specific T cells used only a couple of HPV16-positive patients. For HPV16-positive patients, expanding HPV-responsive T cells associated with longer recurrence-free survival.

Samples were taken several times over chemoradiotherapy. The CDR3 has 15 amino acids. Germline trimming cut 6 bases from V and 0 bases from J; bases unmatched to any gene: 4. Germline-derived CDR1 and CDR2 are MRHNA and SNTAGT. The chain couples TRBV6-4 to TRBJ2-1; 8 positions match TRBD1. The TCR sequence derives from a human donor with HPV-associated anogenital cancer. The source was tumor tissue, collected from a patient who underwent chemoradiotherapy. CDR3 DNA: TGTGCCAGCAGAAGGGACAGGAGCTCCTACAATGAGCAGTTCTTC. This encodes CASRRDRSSYNEQFF.